The source of this T cell receptor (beta chain) is a study of T cell responses to AZD1222 COVID-19 vaccine. Produced via immunoSEQ multiplex PCR; TCRdb's table is partial and in-frame only. The repertoire consists of more than 85,000 clones, with 94% occurring once and the leading ten covering 2.9%. Broader study findings: Only six or seven AZD1222 recipients tested seropositive at baseline. Females outnumbered males among donors, who were mostly white British; clonal diversity was possibly underestimated.

Comment on this clone: Its antigen is undetermined.

This TCR was recovered from an adult who received the AZD1222 COVID-19 vaccine. The material sequenced was peripheral blood, taken 28 days after the second AZD1222 dose.

CDR3 nucleotides: TGCGCCAGCAGCTGGAGTCCGCAGGGGAACCAAGAGACCCAGTACTTC. Its protein is CASSWSPQGNQETQYF. The chain couples TRBV5-1 to TRBJ2-5, with D possibly matching TRBD1 (6 bases). This CDR3 is 16 amino acids long. The germline V gene encodes CDR1 SGHRS and CDR2 YFSETQ. V gave up 3 bases and J gave up 0 bases, with 15 bases separating them.